This record covers a single TCR beta chain. With V trimmed by 5 bases and J by 3 bases, 8 bases remained unmatched. Germline CDR1 reads SGHAT; CDR2 reads FQNNGV. The CDR3 has 15 amino acids. Original data processing: Using reference gene primer amplification, nucleated cell counts were estimated. Assay: immunoSEQ multiplex PCR; the TCRdb copy retains only in-frame clones and omits some. That table gives V, J and clone size, and the DNA gave D and trimming. The sample carries roughly 150,000 clones, around 81% recorded once. The record originates from a study of blood T cell repertoires in COVID-19. Study in general: Acute-phase and convalescent COVID-19 samples originated in the United States, Italy and Spain. PBMCs, B-cell-depleted T cells, or T cells were the source of the cDNA or gDNA that made up the material.

Seattle patients were enrolled while actively infected and followed longitudinally. Source material: peripheral blood. This clonotype was obtained from an elderly woman with COVID-19, enrolled during active disease. The chain joins TRBV11-2 to TRBJ1-1, with TRBD1 identical over 8 bases. The CDR3 DNA is TGTGCCAGCAGCGCGGCGACAGGGGTCGACACTGAAGCTTTCTTT. Translation gives CASSAATGVDTEAFF.